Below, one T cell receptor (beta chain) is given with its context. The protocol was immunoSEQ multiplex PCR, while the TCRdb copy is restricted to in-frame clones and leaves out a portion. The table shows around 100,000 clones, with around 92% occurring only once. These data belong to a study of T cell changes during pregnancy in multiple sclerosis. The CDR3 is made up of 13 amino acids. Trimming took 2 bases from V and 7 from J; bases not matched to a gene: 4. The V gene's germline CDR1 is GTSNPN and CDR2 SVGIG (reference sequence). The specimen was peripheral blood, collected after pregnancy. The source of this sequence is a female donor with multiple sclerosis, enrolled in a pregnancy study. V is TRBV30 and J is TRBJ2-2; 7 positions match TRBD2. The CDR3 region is CAWSKGEGGELFF. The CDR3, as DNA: TGTGCCTGGAGTAAAGGGGAGGGCGGGGAGCTGTTTTTT.